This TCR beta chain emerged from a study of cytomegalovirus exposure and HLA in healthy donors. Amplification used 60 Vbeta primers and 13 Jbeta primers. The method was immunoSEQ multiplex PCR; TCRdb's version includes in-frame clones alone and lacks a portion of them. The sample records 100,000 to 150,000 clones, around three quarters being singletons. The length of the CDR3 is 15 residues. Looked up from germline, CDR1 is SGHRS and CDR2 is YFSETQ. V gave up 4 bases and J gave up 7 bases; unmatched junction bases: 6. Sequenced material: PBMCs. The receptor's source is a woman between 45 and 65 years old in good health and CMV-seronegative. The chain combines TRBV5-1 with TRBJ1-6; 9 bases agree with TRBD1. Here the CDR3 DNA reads TGCGCCAGCAGCGGCGGACAGGGGAGAAATTCACCCCTCCACTTT. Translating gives CASSGGQGRNSPLHF.